These 32 T cell receptor beta chains share one sample of origin, sequenced in a study of CD8 T cells in Susac syndrome. Random hexamers primed reverse transcription of roughly 0.5 to 1 ug RNA. Each CDR3 protein is one row after TCRdb ran MiXCR on the immunoSEQ multiplex PCR reads. The sample yields 150,000 to 200,000 distinct CDR3 sequences, 90% to 95% seen once. Sequencing input: CD8+ T cells from PBMCs. These receptors all stem from a human donor with multiple sclerosis.

This chain links TRBV20-1 with TRBJ2-1; 10 bases fit TRBD1. The CDR3 contains 15 residues. V was pared by 0 bases and J by 7 bases, with 6 bases of the junction left unmatched. Looked up from germline, CDR1 is DFQATT and CDR2 is SNEGSKA (reference sequence). CDR3 region: CSARDHDRGQNEQFF. The CDR3 region has the DNA TGCAGTGCTAGAGATCATGACAGGGGGCAAAATGAGCAGTTCTTC.

V and J are TRBV28 and TRBJ2-7; D may match TRBD1 or TRBD2 (5 bases each). Germline V CDR1 and CDR2: MDHEN, SYDVKM. V gave up 6 bases and J gave up 3 bases, with 15 bases separating them. The length of the CDR3 is 14 residues. The CDR3 protein is CASSQTGASYEQYF. The CDR3, as DNA: TGTGCCAGCAGCCAAACCGGGGCTAGCTACGAGCAGTACTTC.

The chain combines TRBV4-1 with TRBJ1-4, with D unclear. Germline CDR1 MGHRA, CDR2 YSYEKL. This CDR3 spans 13 amino acids. V shed 1 base and J shed 7 bases, with 7 bases lying between them. The CDR3 nucleotides read TGCGCCAGCAGCCAAGTAAGGGTTGAAAAACTGTTTTTT. Translating gives CASSQVRVEKLFF.

This chain links TRBV12-5 with TRBJ2-7, with D maybe TRBD1 (5 bases). The CDR3 length is 12 residues. The germline CDR1 and CDR2 sequences are LGHNT and FRNRAP. V dropped 3 bases and J dropped 5 bases, with 8 bases sitting between them. The CDR3 DNA reads TGTGCTAGTGGTTTCGGCAGGGACGAGCAGTACTTC. It encodes CASGFGRDEQYF.

V and J are TRBV11-2 and TRBJ2-4; tentatively, D is TRBD1 or TRBD2 (5 bases each). In germline, CDR1 is SGHAT, CDR2 FQNNGV. With 5 bases removed from V and 4 bases from J, the gap between germline ends came to 12 bases. The CDR3 has 14 amino acids. CDR3 region: CASSPRDGKNIQYF. DNA of the CDR3: TGTGCCAGCAGCCCACGGGACGGGAAAAACATTCAGTACTTC.

The chain joins TRBV5-1 to TRBJ1-1; no definite D call. Germline V gene lookup returns CDR1 SGHRS and CDR2 YFSETQ. V was shortened by 4 bases and J by 1 base, with 14 bases between the two germline ends. This CDR3 is 15 amino acids long. The CDR3 DNA follows: TGCGCCAGCAGCGAATGGCGGAGCTCGAACACTGAAGCTTTCTTT. The encoded protein is CASSEWRSSNTEAFF.

The J gene is TRBJ1-2, the V gene TRBV25-1, with unresolved D. The germline CDR1 and CDR2 sequences are MGHDK and SYGVNS. The CDR3 has 14 residues. V was cut by 8 bases and J by 4 bases, with 17 bases left in between. In DNA, the CDR3 is TGTGCCAGCGGACCTGCCGATGGTATCTATGGCTACACCTTC. Its translation is CASGPADGIYGYTF.

The chain employs TRBV19 and TRBJ2-1, with unresolved D. Germline CDR1 and CDR2: LNHDA and SQIVND (reference sequence). The CDR3 has 18 amino acids. V lost 6 bases and J lost 0, with 21 bases in between. This chain's CDR3 is CASRYEFSGVSSYNEQFF. Here the CDR3 DNA reads TGTGCCAGTAGGTATGAATTCAGTGGGGTAAGCTCCTACAATGAGCAGTTCTTC. Variable domain in full (rest from reference TRBV19 and TRBJ2-1): DGGITQSPKYLFRKEGQNVTLSCEQNLNHDAMYWYRQDPGQGLRLIYYSQIVNDFQKGDIAEGYSVSREKKESFPLTVTSAQKNPTAFYLCASRYEFSGVSSYNEQFFGPGTRLTVL.

This chain links TRBV15 with TRBJ1-2, with a tentative D call TRBD1 (5 bases). V gave up 0 bases and J gave up 7 bases, with 18 bases separating them. This CDR3 spans 16 amino acids. Germline assignment: CDR1 LNHNV and CDR2 YYDKDF (reference sequence). The CDR3 sequence: CATSRDQFVRDFGYTF. In DNA, the CDR3 is TGTGCCACCAGCAGAGATCAATTCGTAAGGGACTTTGGCTACACCTTC.

J is TRBJ1-1 and V is TRBV30, with D unresolved. Germline CDR1 is GTSNPN and CDR2 is SVGIG (reference sequence). V gave up 1 base and J gave up 3 bases, with 9 bases separating them. The CDR3 contains 13 residues. CDR3 sequence reads: CAWSALGDTEAFF. The CDR3 coding sequence is TGTGCCTGGAGTGCCCTCGGCGACACTGAAGCTTTCTTT.

This chain connects TRBV2 to TRBJ2-7; 7 bases map to TRBD1. Per germline, CDR1 SNHLY and CDR2 FYNNEI. The CDR3 is made up of 12 amino acids. Trimming took 7 bases from V and 6 from J; bases not matched to a gene: 6. The CDR3 nucleotides read TGTGCCAGCACAGGGGGTCCCCGCGAGCAGTACTTC. Residues: CASTGGPREQYF.

The V gene is TRBV4-1, the J gene TRBJ2-2; maybe TRBD2 (5 bases). CDR3 length: 13 amino acids. Trimming pared 4 bases from V and 8 bases from J, leaving 11 bases between. Germline CDR1 is MGHRA and CDR2 is YSYEKL. The CDR3 DNA reads TGCGCCAGCAGCCGGCTAGCATTTGGGGAGCTGTTTTTT. It encodes CASSRLAFGELFF.

The chain uses TRBV13 and TRBJ2-2; 8 bases fit TRBD1. CDR1 is PRHDT and CDR2 is FYEKMQ in the germline V gene (reference sequence). The J segment lost 5 bases and the V segment lost 5 bases, leaving 16 bases of the junction unmatched. CDR3 length equals 18 residues. CDR3 amino acids: CASSLGTGASWETGELFF. The CDR3 coding sequence is TGTGCCAGCAGCCTGGGGACAGGTGCTTCTTGGGAAACCGGGGAGCTGTTTTTT.

The CDR3 reads CASSAIGTSNTGELFF. Written as DNA, the CDR3 is TGTGCCAGCAGCGCTATCGGGACTTCGAACACCGGGGAGCTGTTTTTT. V is TRBV9 and J is TRBJ2-2, with D perhaps matching TRBD2 (6 bases). The CDR3 loop spans 16 amino acids. Germline loops: CDR1 SGDLS, CDR2 YYNGEE. Trimming shortened V by 3 bases and J by 0 bases, and 12 bases separated the two germline ends. Filled out from reference TRBV9 and TRBJ2-2, the complete variable domain reads DSGVTQTPKHLITATGQRVTLRCSPRSGDLSVYWYQQSLDQGLQFLIQYYNGEERAKGNILERFSAQQFPDLHSELNLSSLELGDSALYFCASSAIGTSNTGELFFGEGSRLTVL.

The V gene is TRBV4-1, the J gene TRBJ2-7; TRBD2 aligns across 7 bases. CDR1 MGHRA and CDR2 YSYEKL come from the germline V gene. V lost 5 bases and J lost 0; bases outside the gene matches: 16. This CDR3 comprises 18 residues. The CDR3 reads CASSFMGTSGTASYEQYF. Written as DNA, the CDR3 is TGCGCCAGCAGCTTCATGGGGACGAGCGGGACTGCCTCCTACGAGCAGTACTTC.

This clonotype came up once. The chain is built from TRBV27 and TRBJ1-1; the D is unclear. Germline lookup yields CDR1 MNHEY and CDR2 SMNVEV (reference sequence). V was cut by 4 bases and J by 0 bases, with 9 bases left in between. The CDR3 is 14 residues long. The CDR3, as DNA: TGTGCCAGCAGTTCAAACGTTATGAACACTGAAGCTTTCTTT. This codes for CASSSNVMNTEAFF.

V is TRBV13 and J is TRBJ2-5, with TRBD1 as a possible D gene (5 bases). This CDR3 is 14 amino acids long. Germline V lookup: CDR1 PRHDT, CDR2 FYEKMQ (reference sequence). The V end was cut by 3 bases, the J end by 3 bases, with 11 bases between. The CDR3 bases are TGTGCCAGCAGCTTCTTGGGCAGGGAAGAGACCCAGTACTTC. The encoded protein is CASSFLGREETQYF.

The chain carries TRBV27 and TRBJ1-5; the D is unclear. The length of the CDR3 is 14 residues. Germline loops: CDR1 MNHEY, CDR2 SMNVEV (reference sequence). Trimming left V 4 bases short and J 0 bases short, with 7 bases between. The CDR3 sequence is CASSSSNSNQPQHF. CDR3 nucleotides: TGTGCCAGCAGTTCCTCAAATAGCAATCAGCCCCAGCATTTT.

The chain carries TRBV27 and TRBJ1-5; D gene ambiguous. Per germline, CDR1 MNHEY and CDR2 SMNVEV (reference sequence). This CDR3 is built from 16 residues. Trimming removed 5 bases at V and 0 bases at J, with 14 bases between. The CDR3 nucleotides are TGTGCCAGCAGTCCCTTCCACCTATATAGCAATCAGCCCCAGCATTTT. This encodes CASSPFHLYSNQPQHF.

This clonotype is a singleton in its sample. The chain uses TRBV29-1 and TRBJ1-2; D is possibly TRBD1 (6 bases). Germline V CDR1 and CDR2: SQVTM, ANQGSEA. The CDR3 has 12 residues. V was clipped by 6 bases and J by 2 bases, with 10 bases between them. The CDR3 DNA reads as TGCAGCGTCCGGACAGTAAACTATGGCTACACCTTC. It is translated as CSVRTVNYGYTF.

In its sample, this clonotype was seen once. The chain couples TRBV3-1 to TRBJ1-5; 8 bases are shared with TRBD1. Germline trimming cut 4 bases from V and 0 bases from J; bases unmatched to any gene: 11. Germline CDR1 LGHDT, CDR2 YNNKEL (reference sequence). The CDR3 has 18 residues. DNA of the CDR3: TGTGCCAGCAGCCCAACTGGGACAGGCGGATATAGCAATCAGCCCCAGCATTTT. Translating it yields CASSPTGTGGYSNQPQHF.

The sample holds one count of this clonotype. The chain combines TRBV20-1 with TRBJ2-5, with 7 bases lining up with TRBD2. CDR1 and CDR2 (germline): DFQATT, SNEGSKA (reference sequence). J lost 0 bases, V lost 3 bases, and 1 base had no gene match. This CDR3 contains 13 residues. The CDR3 bases are TGCAGTGCTAGCGGGGGGTACCAAGAGACCCAGTACTTC. It is translated as CSASGGYQETQYF.

This clonotype was observed a handful of times. The rearrangement uses TRBV27 and TRBJ2-5; D may be TRBD1 (6 bases). Trimming left V 2 bases short and J 5 bases short, with 9 bases between. This CDR3 is 13 amino acids long. Germline V gene data show CDR1 as MNHEY and CDR2 as SMNVEV (reference sequence). CDR3 DNA sequence: TGTGCCAGCAGTTTAACAGGGTGGGAGACCCAGTACTTC. Translated: CASSLTGWETQYF.

The rearrangement uses TRBV9 and TRBJ2-5, with TRBD2 identical over 14 bases. Germline CDR1 SGDLS, CDR2 YYNGEE. The CDR3 contains 19 residues. Trimming removed 4 bases from V and 4 bases from J; junction bases left unmatched: 15. The chain's CDR3 is CASSSTGTSGRKRIETQYF. The CDR3 bases are TGTGCCAGCAGCTCAACCGGGACTAGCGGGAGAAAAAGGATAGAGACCCAGTACTTC.

The rearrangement links TRBV20-1 to TRBJ2-7; the D is unclear. This CDR3 is 10 amino acids long. V dropped 5 bases and J dropped 3 bases, with 5 bases sitting between them. CDR1 and CDR2 (germline): DFQATT, SNEGSKA (reference sequence). Written as DNA, the CDR3 is TGCAGTGCTGACGACTACGAGCAGTACTTC. It codes for CSADDYEQYF.

This clonotype was seen only a few times. This chain links TRBV19 with TRBJ1-5; D remains ambiguous. The length of the CDR3 is 12 residues. CDR1 and CDR2 (germline): LNHDA, SQIVND (reference sequence). Trimming shortened V by 1 base and J by 4 bases, and 2 bases separated the two germline ends. The CDR3 loop is CASSIGNQPQHF. CDR3 DNA sequence: TGTGCCAGTAGTATAGGTAATCAGCCCCAGCATTTT.

The chain employs TRBV30 and TRBJ2-1; 9 bases are a match to TRBD2. Germline trimming cut 2 bases from V and 8 bases from J; bases unmatched to any gene: 7. Germline CDR1 is GTSNPN and CDR2 is SVGIG (reference sequence). The CDR3 has 14 amino acids. CDR3 DNA sequence: TGTGCCTGGAGTACGTCTAGCGGGATAGATGAGCAGTTCTTC. Translation: CAWSTSSGIDEQFF.

This chain connects TRBV7-9 to TRBJ2-7; 7 nucleotides match TRBD1. V shed 6 bases, J shed 2 bases, and the junction held 7 bases outside the gene matches. This CDR3 spans 14 amino acids. The V gene's germline CDR1 is SEHNR and CDR2 FQNEAQ (reference sequence). Here the CDR3 reads CASSSPGQTYEQYF. CDR3 bases: TGTGCCAGCAGTTCTCCGGGACAGACCTACGAGCAGTACTTC.

V gene TRBV7-9 combines with J gene TRBJ2-3; TRBD2 aligns across 7 bases. The V segment lost 4 bases and the J segment 0 bases; nucleotides outside the gene matches: 7. Looked up from germline, CDR1 is SEHNR and CDR2 is FQNEAQ (reference sequence). The CDR3 spans 16 residues. The CDR3 DNA follows: TGTGCCAGCAGCTCGAATCTAGCGGAAAGCACAGATACGCAGTATTTT. Translating it yields CASSSNLAESTDTQYF.

The chain has TRBV29-1 and TRBJ2-2, with D possibly being TRBD2 (5 bases). The CDR3 has 14 amino acids. From germline, CDR1 is SQVTM and CDR2 ANQGSEA. Trimming removed 3 bases at V and 6 bases at J, with 14 bases between. In DNA, the CDR3 is TGCAGCGTTGATGGTTTGGGGAGTCCCGGGGAGCTGTTTTTT. Amino acids: CSVDGLGSPGELFF.

The V and J genes are TRBV29-1 and TRBJ1-2; possibly TRBD1 for D (5 bases). The length of the CDR3 is 11 residues. Germline V gives CDR1 SQVTM, CDR2 ANQGSEA. Trimming removed 3 bases at V and 8 bases at J, with 10 bases between. This CDR3 reads CSVDPGKGYTF. CDR3 coding DNA: TGCAGCGTTGATCCAGGGAAGGGCTACACCTTC.

The chain combines TRBV7-9 with TRBJ2-1; tentative D call: TRBD1 (6 bases). There are 15 residues in the CDR3. Trimming left V 4 bases short and J 3 bases short, with 13 bases between. CDR1 and CDR2 (germline): SEHNR, FQNEAQ (reference sequence). As DNA, the CDR3 is TGTGCCAGCAGCTCACCGGGACAACACTACAATGAGCAGTTCTTC. Amino acids: CASSSPGQHYNEQFF.